This TCR beta chain comes out of a study of blood T cell repertoires in COVID-19. Assay used: immunoSEQ multiplex PCR; TCRdb lists only in-frame clones, some missing. The table has 25,000 or so clones, just over 85% seen once; the top ten hold 10% to 15%. The CDR3 has 17 residues. With V trimmed by 0 bases and J by 3 bases, 8 bases remained unmatched. Germline V gives CDR1 LGHNA, CDR2 YNFKEQ. This sequence originates from a woman older than 75 with active or convalescent COVID-19. The gene calls are TRBV4-2 and TRBJ2-1; 7 bases map to TRBD1. The source material was peripheral blood. CDR3 bases: TGTGCCAGCAGCCAAGAACCGGGACAGACCTACTACAATGAGCAGTTCTTC. Residues: CASSQEPGQTYYNEQFF.